These 27 T cell receptor beta chains were sequenced from one sample in a study of T cell repertoires in cytomegalovirus infection. Each CDR3 protein gets one entry after TCRdb re-called the reads with MiXCR. Among 40,000 to 55,000 distinct CDR3 sequences, 20% to 25% were seen once, and the ten largest hold 80% to 90%. What these receptors recognize is not known. This specimen was CD8+ T cells from cultured PBMCs, taken from culture after CMV antigen stimulation. The receptors stem from a human donor in good health (CMV status not recorded). Some clones in this sample may be carry-over from other donors' samples.

The table lists this clonotype with many counts. V gene TRBV28 combines with J gene TRBJ2-3; 10 bases agree with TRBD2. This CDR3 is built from 16 residues. CDR1 is MDHEN, CDR2 SYDVKM, per germline. J lost 3 bases, V lost 5 bases, and 8 bases had no gene match. The CDR3 region is CASSAPSGSLTDTQYF. CDR3 sequence (DNA): TGTGCCAGCAGTGCCCCTAGCGGGAGTTTGACAGATACGCAGTATTTT. Complete variable domain (other parts from reference TRBV28 and TRBJ2-3): DVKVTQSSRYLVKRTGEKVFLECVQDMDHENMFWYRQDPGLGLRLIYFSYDVKMKEKGDIPEGYSVSREKKERFSLILESASTNQTSMYLCASSAPSGSLTDTQYFGPGTRLTVL.

J is TRBJ1-2 and V is TRBV13, with 7 positions matching TRBD1. Trimming at V came to 5 bases and at J to 4 bases, leaving 7 bases not matched to a gene. The CDR3 extends over 14 amino acids. Germline values: CDR1 PRHDT, CDR2 FYEKMQ (reference sequence). The CDR3 DNA sequence: TGTGCCAGCAGCACTATACAGGGGACCTATGGCTACACCTTC. Protein product: CASSTIQGTYGYTF.

This chain connects TRBV7-9 to TRBJ1-1; D is unclear. The germline CDR1 and CDR2 sequences are SEHNR and FQNEAQ (reference sequence). Trimming cost V 5 bases and J 4 bases, with 8 bases left between them. The CDR3 contains 12 residues. The CDR3 DNA reads as TGTGCCAGCAGCACCTCACCCACTGAAGCTTTCTTT. Translation: CASSTSPTEAFF. Supplemented by reference TRBV7-9 and TRBJ1-1, the full variable domain reads DTGVSQNPRHKITKRGQNVTFRCDPISEHNRLYWYRQTLGQGPEFLTYFQNEAQLEKSRLLSDRFSAERPKGSFSTLEIQRTEQGDSAMYLCASSTSPTEAFFGQGTRLTVV.

This chain links TRBV27 with TRBJ1-2, with 7 bases aligning to TRBD1. Germline loops: CDR1 MNHEY, CDR2 SMNVEV (reference sequence). The CDR3 is made up of 15 amino acids. The ends lost 9 bases at V and 1 base at J; junction bases unmatched: 11. The CDR3 loop is CASWGGDRLNYGYTF. DNA for the CDR3: TGTGCCAGTTGGGGGGGGGACAGACTTAACTATGGCTACACCTTC.

This chain connects TRBV12-3 or TRBV12-4 to TRBJ2-7; a weak D match, TRBD2 (5 bases). V was trimmed by 2 bases and J by 5 bases, leaving 13 bases between them. The CDR3 loop spans 14 amino acids. CDR3 nucleotides: TGTGCCAGCAGTTTAAGCCTAGCTGGGAACGAGCAGTACTTC. This sequence encodes CASSLSLAGNEQYF.

V and J are TRBV5-4 and TRBJ1-6; D is perhaps TRBD1 (5 bases). Trimming removed 3 bases from V and 11 bases from J, with 12 bases in between. CDR3 length: 13 amino acids. CDR1 is SGHNT, CDR2 YYREEE, per germline (reference sequence). CDR3: CASSSSRGAPLHF. The DNA of the CDR3 is TGTGCCAGCAGCTCCAGTCGGGGGGCACCCCTCCACTTT.

A few counts support this clonotype. The J gene is TRBJ1-2, the V gene TRBV4-3, with D uncertain. CDR3 length equals 16 residues. Germline lookup yields CDR1 LGHNA and CDR2 YSLEER. V dropped 2 bases and J dropped 2 bases, with 15 bases sitting between them. CDR3 in amino acids: CASSQSLKVGNYGYTF. CDR3 in DNA: TGCGCCAGCAGCCAAAGTTTGAAGGTGGGGAACTATGGCTACACCTTC.

The V and J genes are TRBV5-6 and TRBJ2-1, with D possibly being TRBD1 or TRBD2 (5 bases each). Per germline, CDR1 SGHDT and CDR2 YYEEEE. The CDR3 has 13 amino acids. Trimming took off 3 bases at V and 6 bases at J, with 10 bases between the two ends. The CDR3 here is CASSYGTGNEQFF. CDR3 bases: TGTGCCAGCAGCTATGGGACCGGCAATGAGCAGTTCTTC.

V usage is TRBV11-2 and J usage is TRBJ2-5; D possibly corresponds to TRBD2 (5 bases). Trimming removed 4 bases from V and 1 base from J, with 13 bases in between. Germline V lookup: CDR1 SGHAT, CDR2 FQNNGV. The CDR3 length is 15 residues. The CDR3 loop is CASSSYSVPQETQYF. In DNA form, the CDR3 reads TGTGCCAGCAGCTCTTATAGCGTACCCCAAGAGACCCAGTACTTC.

This clonotype was seen a single time. V and J are TRBV6-1 and TRBJ1-6; weak D call: TRBD1 (5 bases). Trimming removed 1 base from V and 7 bases from J, with 11 bases in between. CDR1 is MNHNS, CDR2 SASEGT, per germline. The CDR3 loop spans 15 amino acids. CDR3 protein: CASSEGGGRNSPLHF. CDR3 in DNA: TGTGCCAGCAGTGAAGGCGGGGGTAGGAATTCACCCCTCCACTTT.

This clonotype was picked up a small number of times. The chain couples TRBV28 to TRBJ1-1, with D uncertain. Trimming stripped 3 bases from V and 1 base from J, with 9 bases between. Germline values: CDR1 MDHEN, CDR2 SYDVKM. The CDR3 covers 14 residues. CDR3 DNA sequence: TGTGCCAGCAGTTTTGATAGCCAGAACACTGAAGCTTTCTTT. This sequence encodes CASSFDSQNTEAFF. Combining the CDR3 with reference TRBV28 and TRBJ1-1 gives the whole variable domain DVKVTQSSRYLVKRTGEKVFLECVQDMDHENMFWYRQDPGLGLRLIYFSYDVKMKEKGDIPEGYSVSREKKERFSLILESASTNQTSMYLCASSFDSQNTEAFFGQGTRLTVV.

This clonotype was seen a few times. The gene calls are TRBV7-8 and TRBJ2-7; 7 bases match TRBD2. V shed 1 base, J shed 4 bases, and the junction held 7 bases outside the gene matches. CDR1 is SGHVS and CDR2 is FQNEAQ in the germline V gene. The CDR3 length is 15 residues. This CDR3 reads CASSLGGGGNYEQYF. CDR3 DNA sequence: TGTGCCAGCAGCTTAGGGGGGGGGGGAAATTACGAGCAGTACTTC.

This clonotype was detected a few times. V gene TRBV6-2 or TRBV6-3 combines with J gene TRBJ2-7; TRBD2 matches at 10 bases. The V gene's germline CDR1 is MNHEY and CDR2 SVGEGT. This CDR3 has 19 residues. V trimming: 0 bases; J trimming: 0 bases; junction bases outside the gene matches: 11. The CDR3 coding sequence is TGTGCCAGCAGTTACTCGAAGACTAAGCGGGGGGGAAACTCCTACGAGCAGTACTTC. Protein sequence: CASSYSKTKRGGNSYEQYF.

The chain is built from TRBV7-6 and TRBJ2-1; 12 positions match TRBD2. V lost 5 bases and J lost 2; bases outside the gene matches: 7. This CDR3 is 17 amino acids long. The germline V gene encodes CDR1 SGHVS and CDR2 FNYEAQ. CDR3 nucleotide sequence: TGTGCCAGCAGCCTACCGACTAGCGGGGGACCCTACAATGAGCAGTTCTTC. Translated: CASSLPTSGGPYNEQFF.

In its sample, this clonotype was seen a few times. The CDR3: CASSYGLAGASEQFF. The CDR3 coding sequence is TGTGCCAGCAGTTACGGGTTAGCGGGAGCTAGTGAGCAGTTCTTC. The J gene is TRBJ2-1, the V gene TRBV6-2 or TRBV6-3; TRBD2 agrees at 9 bases. This CDR3 comprises 15 residues. Germline values: CDR1 MNHEY, CDR2 SVGEGT. J lost 9 bases, V lost 2 bases, and 8 bases had no gene match.

This clonotype was found a few times. The chain joins TRBV5-4 to TRBJ2-5, with 14 positions matching TRBD2. The germline gives CDR1 SGHNT, CDR2 YYREEE (reference sequence). The CDR3 sequence is 18 residues long. Unmatched junction bases numbered 12, after V lost 4 bases and J lost 4 bases. The CDR3: CASSRRLAGGPHLETQYF. The CDR3 DNA is TGTGCCAGCAGCCGAAGACTAGCGGGGGGGCCTCATTTAGAGACCCAGTACTTC.

This clonotype was seen many times. This chain connects TRBV7-2 to TRBJ1-1; a possible D gene is TRBD1 (6 bases). Germline CDR1 is SGHTA and CDR2 is FQGNSA. V lost 3 bases, J lost 1 base, and 9 bases lay in between. The CDR3 covers 14 residues. CDR3 sequence: CASSFGRGNTEAFF. The CDR3 DNA is TGTGCCAGCAGCTTTGGCAGGGGGAACACTGAAGCTTTCTTT. Using reference TRBV7-2 and TRBJ1-1 for the parts outside the CDR3, the full variable domain is GAGVSQSPSNKVTEKGKDVELRCDPISGHTALYWYRQSLGQGLEFLIYFQGNSAPDKSGLPSDRFSAERTGGSVSTLTIQRTQQEDSAVYLCASSFGRGNTEAFFGQGTRLTVV.

The chain couples TRBV19 to TRBJ2-1, with D perhaps assigned TRBD1 or TRBD2 (5 bases each). V lost 3 bases and J lost 7, with 13 bases in between. Looked up from germline, CDR1 is LNHDA and CDR2 is SQIVND (reference sequence). The CDR3 runs to 14 residues. This chain's CDR3 is CASSMVGARNEQFF. The CDR3, as DNA: TGTGCCAGTAGTATGGTCGGGGCGCGGAATGAGCAGTTCTTC.

This clonotype appeared a few times. The CDR3 loop reads CASSRARDTQYF. CDR3 DNA: TGTGCCAGCAGTCGGGCGAGAGATACGCAGTATTTT. The J gene is TRBJ2-3, the V gene TRBV7-6; D call uncertain. Germline CDR1 is SGHVS and CDR2 is FNYEAQ. V shed 6 bases and J shed 5 bases, with 9 bases lying between them. The CDR3 is made up of 12 amino acids.

This clonotype has more than one count but fewer than ten. V and J are TRBV6-2 or TRBV6-3 and TRBJ1-2; D is uncertain. Trimming took off 0 bases at V and 2 bases at J, with 10 bases between the two ends. The CDR3 is made up of 15 amino acids. The germline V gene encodes CDR1 MNHEY and CDR2 SVGEGT. The CDR3 DNA sequence: TGTGCCAGCAGTTACTCCTTTCCTAAAAACTATGGCTACACCTTC. Translated: CASSYSFPKNYGYTF.

The rearrangement links TRBV7-2 to TRBJ1-5, with 9 bases matching TRBD1. This CDR3 is 16 amino acids long. The V segment lost 6 bases and the J segment 4 bases; nucleotides outside the gene matches: 10. Germline CDR1 SGHTA, CDR2 FQGNSA. CDR3 sequence reads: CASRSEDRGPNQPQHF. The CDR3 DNA reads TGTGCCAGCAGATCGGAGGACAGGGGACCTAATCAGCCCCAGCATTTT.

This clonotype was observed once. This chain uses TRBV7-3 with TRBJ2-1, with D perhaps matching TRBD2 (6 bases). Germline V gene lookup returns CDR1 SGHTA and CDR2 FQGTGA. Trimming removed 2 bases from V and 9 bases from J, with 11 bases in between. This CDR3 contains 13 residues. The CDR3 loop is CASSLGGTAEQFF. The CDR3 region has the DNA TGTGCCAGCAGCTTAGGAGGGACGGCTGAGCAGTTCTTC.

V is TRBV7-2 and J is TRBJ2-7; unclear D gene. The CDR3 contains 13 residues. Germline V gives CDR1 SGHTA, CDR2 FQGNSA. V was pared by 3 bases and J by 0 bases, with 6 bases between. The CDR3 nucleotides read TGTGCCAGCAGCTTCCTCTACTCCTACGAGCAGTACTTC. This gives the protein CASSFLYSYEQYF.

This rearrangement joins TRBV12-3 or TRBV12-4 to TRBJ1-1; tentative D call: TRBD1 (5 bases). The CDR3 loop spans 13 amino acids. V was pared by 3 bases and J by 4 bases, with 9 bases between. CDR3 coding DNA: TGTGCCAGCAGTTTTGTCCAGGGCACTGAAGCTTTCTTT. It translates to CASSFVQGTEAFF.

The chain is built from TRBV4-3 and TRBJ2-5; D gene uncertain. The CDR3 loop spans 14 amino acids. Germline V gene lookup returns CDR1 LGHNA and CDR2 YSLEER. V lost 0 bases to trimming and J lost 0 bases, with 5 bases between them. CDR3: CASSQEGYQETQYF. The DNA for the CDR3 is TGCGCCAGCAGCCAAGAAGGTTACCAAGAGACCCAGTACTTC.

This chain uses TRBV4-1 with TRBJ2-2, with a tentative D call TRBD2 (5 bases). The CDR3 spans 16 residues. The germline CDR1 and CDR2 sequences are MGHRA and YSYEKL. The germline V and J ends were trimmed by 3 bases and 2 bases, with 13 bases remaining between them. The CDR3 is CASSQGGQANTGELFF. The CDR3 nucleotides are TGCGCCAGCAGCCAGGGCGGGCAGGCCAACACCGGGGAGCTGTTTTTT.

This rearrangement joins TRBV20-1 to TRBJ2-1, with D uncertain. The CDR3 is 13 amino acids. Deletions cut 1 base from V and 7 bases from J, with 11 bases between. CDR1 is DFQATT and CDR2 is SNEGSKA in the germline V gene (reference sequence). The DNA for the CDR3 is TGCAGTGCTAGAGCGGCTTCGATGAATGAGCAGTTCTTC. Protein sequence: CSARAASMNEQFF.